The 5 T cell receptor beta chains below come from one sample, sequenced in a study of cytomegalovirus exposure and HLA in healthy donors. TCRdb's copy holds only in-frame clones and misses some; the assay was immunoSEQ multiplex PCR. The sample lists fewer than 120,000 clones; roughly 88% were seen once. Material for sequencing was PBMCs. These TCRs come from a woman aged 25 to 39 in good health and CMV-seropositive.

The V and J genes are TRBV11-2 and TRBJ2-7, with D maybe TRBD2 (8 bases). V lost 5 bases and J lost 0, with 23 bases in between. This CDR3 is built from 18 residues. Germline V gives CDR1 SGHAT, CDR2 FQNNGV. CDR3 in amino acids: CASSPTGRGRGTSYEQYF. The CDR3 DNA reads TGTGCCAGCAGCCCGACCGGGAGGGGGCGGGGGACCTCCTACGAGCAGTACTTC.

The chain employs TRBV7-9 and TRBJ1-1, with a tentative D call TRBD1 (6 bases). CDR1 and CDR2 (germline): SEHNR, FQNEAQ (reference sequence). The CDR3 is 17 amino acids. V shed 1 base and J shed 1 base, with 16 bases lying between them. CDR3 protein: CASSLVRYDRTNTEAFF. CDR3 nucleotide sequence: TGTGCCAGCAGCTTAGTACGGTACGACAGGACGAACACTGAAGCTTTCTTT.

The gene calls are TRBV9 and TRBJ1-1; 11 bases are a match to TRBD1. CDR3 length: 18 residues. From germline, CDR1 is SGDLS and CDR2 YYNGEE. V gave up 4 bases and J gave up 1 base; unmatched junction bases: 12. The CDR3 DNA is TGTGCCAGCAGCCCTTGGACAGGGGGCTTTTCTTCGAACACTGAAGCTTTCTTT. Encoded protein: CASSPWTGGFSSNTEAFF.

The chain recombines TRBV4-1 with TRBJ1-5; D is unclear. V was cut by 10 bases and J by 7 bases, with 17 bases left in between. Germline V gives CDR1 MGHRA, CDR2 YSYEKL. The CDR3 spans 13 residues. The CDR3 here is CATSKLVGQPQHF. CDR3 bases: TGCGCCACATCTAAGCTTGTCGGGCAGCCCCAGCATTTT.

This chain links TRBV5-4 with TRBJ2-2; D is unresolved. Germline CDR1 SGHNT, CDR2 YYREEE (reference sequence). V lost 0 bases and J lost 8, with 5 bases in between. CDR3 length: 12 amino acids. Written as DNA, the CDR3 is TGTGCCAGCAGCTTGGGCAGAGGGGAGCTGTTTTTT. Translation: CASSLGRGELFF.